This TCR beta chain was found in a study of CXCR3-negative and CXCR3-positive naive CD8 T cells. The study's findings and limits: CXCR3-positive naive cells carried more hydrophobic TRB CDR3s than CXCR3-negative naive cells did.

Notes on this clonotype: Its matching antigen is unknown.

Libraries were UMI-labeled 5' RACE TRB cDNA. From its re-call of the 5' RACE reads, TCRdb lists each CDR3 protein once, without DNA. This listing includes roughly 100,000 distinct CDR3 sequences. CDR1 MGHDK and CDR2 SYGVNS come from the germline V gene. This CDR3 has 14 amino acids. This receptor was identified in a human donor in good health. Some clones in this sample may be carry-over from other donors' samples. The sequenced material came from naive CXCR3+ CD8+ T cells from blood. Subset noted: CD45RO-CCR7+CD27+CD95- naive CD8+ T cells expressing CXCR3 (TNR3+). This chain links TRBV25-1 with TRBJ2-5; TCRdb selects TRBD2, and the lack of DNA leaves this call unchecked. CDR3 residues: CASSEEGTSETQYF. The entire variable domain, with the rest obtained from reference TRBV25-1 and TRBJ2-5, is as follows: EADIYQTPRYLVIGTGKKITLECSQTMGHDKMYWYQQDPGMELHLIHYSYGVNSTEKGDLSSESTVSRIRTEHFPLTLESARPSHTSQYLCASSEEGTSETQYFGPGTRLLVL.